This T cell receptor (beta chain) stems from a study of blood T cell repertoires in COVID-19. Study-wide context: COVID-19 samples from acute and convalescent phases originated in the United States, Italy and Spain. Sources were T cells, B-cell-depleted T cells, or PBMCs; the material itself was cDNA or gDNA.

Clones were sequenced by immunoSEQ multiplex PCR, and TCRdb holds only the in-frame ones, with some missing. The sample shows roughly 200,000 clones, 85% of them seen only once. This CDR3 is built from 16 residues. The V and J ends lost 5 bases and 9 bases, in that order; junction bases with no gene match: 14. Germline CDR1 is SGHRS and CDR2 is YFSETQ. The participants were between about 18 and 90 years old and came from roughly 25 US areas. The sequence derives from a man aged 40-49 years who had recovered from COVID-19. The chain uses TRBV5-1 and TRBJ1-6, with 7 bases that match TRBD1. Specimen: PBMCs or T cells enriched from blood (not recorded which). The CDR3 protein is CASRTQSGSGGSPLHF. The CDR3 coding sequence is TGCGCCAGCAGAACACAATCCGGGTCAGGGGGTTCACCCCTCCACTTT.